This TCR beta chain derives from a study of CXCR3-negative and CXCR3-positive naive CD8 T cells. The CDR3 sequence is 13 residues long. The germline V gene has CDR1 MNHEY and CDR2 SMNVEV (reference sequence). Concerning this clonotype: Its antigen is not identified.

A CD45RO-CCR7+CD27+CD95- profile was what naive CD8+ T cells displayed. Study results and caveats: The TRB CDR3s that CXCR3-positive naive cells carried were more hydrophobic than those of CXCR3-negative naive cells. Whereas memory cells differed, naive CXCR3-negative and CXCR3-positive cells shared similar TRBV-TRBJ usage.

cDNA libraries for TRB were generated by 5' RACE incorporating UMI labels. For each CDR3 protein, TCRdb gives one entry from its re-call of the 5' RACE reads, without DNA. Reported are some 60,000 distinct CDR3 sequences; the ten largest clones contain around 0.5%. The rearrangement uses TRBV27 and TRBJ1-2; absent DNA, TCRdb's TRBD1 call cannot be checked. The sequence derives from a human donor in good health. Some clones in this sample may be carry-over from other donors' samples. Material for sequencing was naive CXCR3+ CD8+ T cells from blood. Sample subset: CD45RO-CCR7+CD27+CD95- naive CD8+ T cells expressing CXCR3 (TNR3+). CDR3 amino acids: CASSGHLTYGYTF.